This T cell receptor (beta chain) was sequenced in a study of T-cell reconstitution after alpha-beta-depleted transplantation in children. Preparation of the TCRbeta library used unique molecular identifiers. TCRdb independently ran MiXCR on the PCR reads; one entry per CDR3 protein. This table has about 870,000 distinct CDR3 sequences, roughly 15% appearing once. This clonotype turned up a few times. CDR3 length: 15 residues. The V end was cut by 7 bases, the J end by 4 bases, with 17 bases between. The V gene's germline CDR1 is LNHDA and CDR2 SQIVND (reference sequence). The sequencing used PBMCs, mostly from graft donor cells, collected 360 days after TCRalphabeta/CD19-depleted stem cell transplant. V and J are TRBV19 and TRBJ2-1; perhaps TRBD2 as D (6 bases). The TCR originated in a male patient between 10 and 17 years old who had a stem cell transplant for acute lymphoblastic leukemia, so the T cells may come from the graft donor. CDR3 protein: CASTSVGSGYNEQFF. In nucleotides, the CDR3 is TGTGCCAGTACCTCCGTCGGGAGTGGATACAATGAGCAGTTCTTC.